The clone carrying this T cell receptor (beta chain) was seen ten or more times. Its target is not known. Treg sorting used a CD4+CD25+CD127-/low gate. Study-wide points: The TCR gene usage of tumor memory CD4+ T cells clustered together with blood and lymph node memory CD4+ cells and with lymph node naive CD4+ cells.

TCRdb reprocessed the 5' RACE reads via MiXCR and lists one record per CDR3 protein. The data contain tens of thousands of distinct CDR3 sequences, around 20% of them seen just once; the ten biggest clones take up more than 4%. The source is a female donor with breast cancer. The specimen sequenced was Tregs sorted from blood.

The CDR3 sequence is CATSRARGNEQFF. The CDR3 DNA reads TGTGCCACCAGCAGAGCGAGGGGCAATGAGCAGTTCTTC. The chain combines TRBV15 with TRBJ2-1; D tentatively reads TRBD1 or TRBD2 (5 bases each). Germline-derived CDR1 and CDR2 are LNHNV and YYDKDF (reference sequence). Trimming took 1 base from V and 6 from J, leaving 7 bases between them. The CDR3 runs 13 residues. The whole variable domain, remainder taken from reference TRBV15 and TRBJ2-1, is DAMVIQNPRYQVTQFGKPVTLSCSQTLNHNVMYWYQQKSSQAPKLLFHYYDKDFNNEADTPDNFQSRRPNTSFCFLDIRSPGLGDTAMYLCATSRARGNEQFFGPGTRLTVL.